This T cell receptor beta chain derives from a study of blood T cells in healthy people across ages. Roughly 10 milliliters was the volume of peripheral blood drawn from each donor. The V and J ends lost 3 bases and 0 bases respectively, with 14 bases between them. This CDR3 comprises 16 residues. CDR1 and CDR2 from the germline V gene are PRHDT and FYEKMQ (reference sequence). Together with a sample-barcoded 5' primer, a J-beta primer mix was included in a second PCR lasting about 7 to 12 cycles. TCRdb used MiXCR to reprocess the 5' RACE reads, holding one entry per CDR3 protein. Of around 800,000 distinct CDR3 sequences listed, 50% to 65% were seen once; the top ten hold about 38%. Study-wide results and caveats: Higher diversity, along with more naive CD4+ cells, distinguished long-lived donors from aged donors.

This clonotype was observed a handful of times. What it binds is unknown. Sequencing input: blood. The sequence came from an elderly man in good health. The chain has TRBV13 and TRBJ1-1; D gene uncertain. Here the CDR3 DNA reads TGTGCCAGCAGCTTCTCCGGCCCCAGCATGAACACTGAAGCTTTCTTT. It yields the protein CASSFSGPSMNTEAFF.